Presented here are 2 T cell receptor beta chains from one specimen sequenced in a study of vaccination effects on CD4 cells after COVID-19. The antigens these receptors bind are not known. Sequencing used immunoSEQ multiplex PCR; TCRdb keeps in-frame clones, though not all of them. This sample has 60,000 to 80,000 clones; around 69% occur once, and the top ten carry over 2%. After roughly 10 days in culture, the CD4+ T cells were isolated. Each participant received a vaccine that was either BNT162b2 or mRNA-1273, given as two doses. The sequencing used CD4+ T cells from PBMCs cultured without peptide, collected after COVID-19 vaccination. The receptors were sampled from a human donor who received a COVID-19 vaccine.

The chain recombines TRBV7-2 with TRBJ2-2; D not certain. There are 12 residues in the CDR3. Germline V CDR1 and CDR2: SGHTA, FQGNSA. Trimming removed 5 bases at V and 3 bases at J, with 4 bases between. CDR3 bases: TGTGCCAGCAGCCATTACACCGGGGAGCTGTTTTTT. This encodes CASSHYTGELFF.

The chain joins TRBV19 to TRBJ2-3; TRBD1 matches 7 bases. This CDR3 is 13 amino acids long. The germline CDR1 and CDR2 sequences are LNHDA and SQIVND (reference sequence). The V and J ends lost 5 bases and 5 bases, in that order; junction bases with no gene match: 4. CDR3 in DNA: TGTGCCAGTAGTGACACAGGGGTAGATACGCAGTATTTT. Amino acids: CASSDTGVDTQYF.